Each of the 9 T cell receptor beta chains below was sequenced from the same sample in a study of Graves' ophthalmopathy and Graves' hyperthyroidism. Using RNA transcripts, the TCR beta CDR3 regions were amplified. The library came from an HTBI-primed first-round RT-PCR and a second-round multiplex PCR. MiXCR, run by TCRdb on the multiplex PCR reads, gives a single entry per CDR3 protein. The table records more than 1,000,000 distinct CDR3 sequences, 35% to 45% of them present only once. The sample comprised peripheral blood or thyroid tissue (not recorded which). The receptors shown here come from an adult man with Graves' hyperthyroidism.

The chain combines TRBV7-2 with TRBJ2-7, with a weak D call TRBD1 (5 bases). V gave up 5 bases and J gave up 6 bases, with 11 bases separating them. The CDR3 runs 12 residues. Germline V CDR1 and CDR2: SGHTA, FQGNSA. The DNA of the CDR3 is TGTGCCAGCAGCCAAGGGGATATCGAGCAGTACTTC. Translated, it gives CASSQGDIEQYF.

This clonotype appeared many times. This chain uses TRBV25-1 with TRBJ2-5; D is tentatively TRBD1 or TRBD2 (6 bases each). V was trimmed by 4 bases and J by 6 bases, leaving 9 bases between them. Germline values: CDR1 MGHDK, CDR2 SYGVNS. The CDR3 contains 12 residues. The CDR3 loop reads CASSGGAKTQYF. Here the CDR3 DNA reads TGTGCCAGCAGTGGGGGGGCTAAGACCCAGTACTTC.

This clonotype was counted between two and nine times. CDR3 nucleotide sequence: TGTGCCAGCAGCTTGATCGATATAGGGATGAACACTGAAGCTTTCTTT. Protein sequence: CASSLIDIGMNTEAFF. This chain links TRBV5-8 with TRBJ1-1; no firm D call. The CDR3 is made up of 16 amino acids. V lost 1 base, J lost 0 bases, and 13 bases lay in between. Germline V CDR1 and CDR2: SGHTS, YDEGEE.

The gene calls are TRBV7-9 and TRBJ2-2; D perhaps matches TRBD2 (6 bases). Germline-derived CDR1 and CDR2 are SEHNR and FQNEAQ (reference sequence). The CDR3 has 16 amino acids. With 4 bases removed from V and 7 bases from J, the gap between germline ends came to 19 bases. The CDR3 nucleotides are TGTGCCAGCAGCTCAGGGAGCGGGCGGACTGGCGGGGAGCTGTTTTTT. Encoded protein: CASSSGSGRTGGELFF.

V gene TRBV7-2 combines with J gene TRBJ1-2; D gene unclear. Looked up from germline, CDR1 is SGHTA and CDR2 is FQGNSA. CDR3 size: 13 residues. Trimming shortened V by 3 bases and J by 7 bases, and 12 bases separated the two germline ends. The CDR3 sequence is CASSLTPDPGYTF. In DNA form, the CDR3 reads TGTGCCAGCAGCTTGACACCGGACCCTGGCTACACCTTC.

This clonotype was seen ten or more times. J is TRBJ1-1 and V is TRBV19; no clear D. The CDR3 extends over 15 amino acids. V was clipped by 3 bases and J by 3 bases, with 14 bases between them. CDR1 and CDR2 from the germline V gene are LNHDA and SQIVND (reference sequence). CDR3 DNA sequence: TGTGCCAGTAGTATGGTCCGGGAACGAGACACTGAAGCTTTCTTT. As protein: CASSMVRERDTEAFF.

This clonotype was observed many times. The chain links TRBV25-1 to TRBJ1-1; the D gene is possibly TRBD1 (5 bases). The ends were cut back, 5 bases at V and 4 bases at J, with 11 bases in the middle. The CDR3 length is 13 residues. Germline V gene lookup returns CDR1 MGHDK and CDR2 SYGVNS. The CDR3 region is CASSQGVFTEAFF. The CDR3 DNA follows: TGTGCCAGCAGTCAGGGTGTTTTCACTGAAGCTTTCTTT.

The table lists this clonotype with many counts. This chain connects TRBV10-3 to TRBJ2-7; D may be TRBD1 (6 bases). V lost 5 bases, J lost 4 bases, and 12 bases lay in between. The CDR3 sequence is 13 residues long. Per the germline V gene, CDR1 is ENHRY and CDR2 is SYGVKD. CDR3 in DNA: TGTGCCATCAGTCTGGACAGTTTTTACGAGCAGTACTTC. This translates into CAISLDSFYEQYF.

This clonotype was detected ten times or more. The rearrangement joins TRBV5-1 to TRBJ1-6; D is undetermined. CDR3 length: 14 residues. V was pared by 5 bases and J by 7 bases, with 13 bases between. Germline-derived CDR1 and CDR2 are SGHRS and YFSETQ. The CDR3 region has the DNA TGCGCCAGCAGGATCGACGGAGGGAATTCACCCCTCCACTTT. The encoded protein is CASRIDGGNSPLHF.